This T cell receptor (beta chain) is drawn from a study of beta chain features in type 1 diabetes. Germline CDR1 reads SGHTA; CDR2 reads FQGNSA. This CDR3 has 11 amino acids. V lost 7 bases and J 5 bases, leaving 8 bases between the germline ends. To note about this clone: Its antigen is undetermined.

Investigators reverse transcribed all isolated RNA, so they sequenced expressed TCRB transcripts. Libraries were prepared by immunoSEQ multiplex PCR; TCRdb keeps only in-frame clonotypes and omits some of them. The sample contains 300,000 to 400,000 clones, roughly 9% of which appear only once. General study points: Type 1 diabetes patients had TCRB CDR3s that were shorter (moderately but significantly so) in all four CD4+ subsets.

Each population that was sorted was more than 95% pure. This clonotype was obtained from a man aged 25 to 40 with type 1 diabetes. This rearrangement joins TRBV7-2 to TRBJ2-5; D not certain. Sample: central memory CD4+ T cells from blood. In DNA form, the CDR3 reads TGTGCCAGCACCCTTTCGGAGACCCAGTACTTC. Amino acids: CASTLSETQYF.